This entry lists 20 T cell receptor beta chains sequenced from one sample in a study of cytomegalovirus exposure and HLA in healthy donors. Both 60 Vbeta primers and 13 Jbeta primers went into the PCR. Using immunoSEQ multiplex PCR, the repertoire was profiled, and TCRdb retains in-frame clones only, with some absent. The sample carries some 150,000 clones, around 80% recorded once. The source material was PBMCs. These receptor sequences come from a man aged 18-30 years in good health and CMV-seropositive.

The chain combines TRBV27 with TRBJ1-5; no definite D call. The CDR3 extends over 13 amino acids. Germline V gene data show CDR1 as MNHEY and CDR2 as SMNVEV (reference sequence). The V end lost 6 bases, the J end lost 3 bases, and 9 bases lay between the germline ends. CDR3 nucleotides: TGTGCCAGCAGAGCGGCAGTCAATCAGCCCCAGCATTTT. Translated, it gives CASRAAVNQPQHF.

This chain connects TRBV28 to TRBJ2-7, with 10 bases lining up with TRBD2. Germline trimming cut 5 bases from V and 1 base from J; bases unmatched to any gene: 11. Per germline, CDR1 MDHEN and CDR2 SYDVKM. CDR3 length: 17 amino acids. The CDR3 loop is CASSGDDSGRISYEQYF. CDR3 DNA: TGTGCCAGCAGTGGGGACGATAGCGGGAGGATATCCTACGAGCAGTACTTC.

This rearrangement joins TRBV30 to TRBJ1-1; TRBD1 might be the D (5 bases). The CDR3 is 14 residues long. The germline V and J ends were trimmed by 1 base and 4 bases, with 13 bases remaining between them. Germline CDR1 GTSNPN, CDR2 SVGIG (reference sequence). CDR3 region: CAWSESPGRTEAFF. The CDR3 DNA is TGTGCCTGGAGTGAATCACCAGGGCGCACTGAAGCTTTCTTT.

This clone was counted only a few times. J is TRBJ2-7 and V is TRBV4-2, with 9 bases matching TRBD1. With V trimmed by 1 base and J by 3 bases, 4 bases remained unmatched. The V gene's germline CDR1 is LGHNA and CDR2 YNFKEQ. The CDR3 extends over 15 amino acids. CDR3 bases: TGTGCCAGCAGCCAAGCCCAGGGACAGGGCTACGAGCAGTACTTC. Amino acids: CASSQAQGQGYEQYF.

V and J are TRBV28 and TRBJ1-2; TRBD1 matches 7 bases. With V trimmed by 4 bases and J by 6 bases, 5 bases remained unmatched. CDR1 is MDHEN, CDR2 SYDVKM, per germline. CDR3 length: 13 residues. The CDR3 region has the DNA TGTGCCAGCAGTTACAGGGGAAGGGATGGCTACACCTTC. Residues: CASSYRGRDGYTF.

Here the CDR3 reads CASSVISGTGTYEQYF. The CDR3 DNA is TGTGCCAGTAGTGTGATCTCCGGGACAGGCACCTACGAGCAGTACTTC. The chain carries TRBV19 and TRBJ2-7, with 8 bases lining up with TRBD1. With 5 bases clipped from V and 2 bases from J, the junction kept 11 bases outside the gene matches. This CDR3 is built from 16 residues. Germline V gene lookup returns CDR1 LNHDA and CDR2 SQIVND (reference sequence).

The chain couples TRBV28 to TRBJ1-1; 8 bases line up with TRBD1. Trimming took 7 bases from V and 7 from J; bases not matched to a gene: 11. The CDR3 sequence is 14 residues long. From germline, CDR1 is MDHEN and CDR2 SYDVKM. As DNA, the CDR3 is TGTGCCAGCAACGAAGGCAGGGGGCTGGGTGAAGCTTTCTTT. Protein product: CASNEGRGLGEAFF. Combining the CDR3 with reference TRBV28 and TRBJ1-1 gives the whole variable domain DVKVTQSSRYLVKRTGEKVFLECVQDMDHENMFWYRQDPGLGLRLIYFSYDVKMKEKGDIPEGYSVSREKKERFSLILESASTNQTSMYLCASNEGRGLGEAFFGQGTRLTVV.

The rearrangement uses TRBV2 and TRBJ2-1; no reliable D call. CDR1 and CDR2 (germline): SNHLY, FYNNEI. This CDR3 spans 13 amino acids. V lost 6 bases and J lost 6, with 12 bases in between. This chain's CDR3 is CASRILQTNEQFF. DNA for the CDR3: TGTGCCAGCAGAATACTACAAACCAATGAGCAGTTCTTC. The full variable domain, with the rest looked up from reference TRBV2 and TRBJ2-1, is EPEVTQTPSHQVTQMGQEVILRCVPISNHLYFYWYRQILGQKVEFLVSFYNNEISEKSEIFDDQFSVERPDGSNFTLKIRSTKLEDSAMYFCASRILQTNEQFFGPGTRLTVL.

V and J are TRBV6-5 and TRBJ1-2; D not certain. Trimming stripped 2 bases from V and 4 bases from J, with 14 bases between. The CDR3 length is 15 residues. CDR1 and CDR2 (germline): MNHEY, SVGAGI. CDR3 sequence (DNA): TGTGCCAGCAGTTACAGGCCGCCAGGTACCTATGGCTACACCTTC. Its protein product is CASSYRPPGTYGYTF.

The chain recombines TRBV5-1 with TRBJ2-1; D assignment may be TRBD1 or TRBD2 (6 bases each). Trimming stripped 9 bases from V and 0 bases from J, with 19 bases between. The CDR3 runs to 16 residues. Germline loops: CDR1 SGHRS, CDR2 YFSETQ. CDR3 sequence (DNA): TGCGCCACCAGGGGTACTAGCCCCAGCTCCTACAATGAGCAGTTCTTC. As protein: CATRGTSPSSYNEQFF.

The chain employs TRBV7-8 and TRBJ2-7, with 12 positions matching TRBD2. The CDR3 consists of 20 residues. The junction had 15 bases not matched to a gene; V was cut back by 1 base and J by 2 bases. Germline CDR1 SGHVS, CDR2 FQNEAQ. The CDR3 DNA sequence: TGTGCCAGCAGCTTAGAGACTAGCGGGAGAGGAGCCAGAATTCCCTACGAGCAGTACTTC. This encodes CASSLETSGRGARIPYEQYF.

The sample holds a few counts of this clone. V gene TRBV6-4 combines with J gene TRBJ1-1, with D unresolved. Trimming cost V 0 bases and J 8 bases, with 7 bases left between them. Germline V gene lookup returns CDR1 MRHNA and CDR2 SNTAGT. The CDR3 consists of 12 residues. The CDR3 reads CASSDSGGEAFF. CDR3 nucleotide sequence: TGTGCCAGCAGTGACTCCGGAGGGGAAGCTTTCTTT.

V gene TRBV7-6 combines with J gene TRBJ1-3; the D gene is possibly TRBD1 (6 bases). Trimming removed 5 bases at V and 0 bases at J, with 8 bases between. CDR1 SGHVS and CDR2 FNYEAQ come from the germline V gene. The CDR3 totals 14 residues. The CDR3 reads CASSMTGSGNTIYF. CDR3 sequence (DNA): TGTGCCAGCAGCATGACAGGCTCTGGAAACACCATATATTTT.

This clone has a single count. As DNA, the CDR3 is TGTGCCAGCAGTTTAGTCGGTTTCTACAATGAGCAGTTCTTC. Encoded protein: CASSLVGFYNEQFF. The chain employs TRBV27 and TRBJ2-1; no clear D gene. The ends were cut back, 2 bases at V and 3 bases at J, with 8 bases in the middle. Germline V lookup: CDR1 MNHEY, CDR2 SMNVEV (reference sequence). This CDR3 region has 14 residues.

This chain joins TRBV5-1 and TRBJ1-5; TRBD1 is a possible D gene (5 bases). Germline V gives CDR1 SGHRS, CDR2 YFSETQ. V lost 7 bases and J 6 bases, leaving 20 bases between the germline ends. This CDR3 has 15 residues. CDR3 region: CASCPTGGGGQPQHF. In nucleotides, the CDR3 is TGCGCCAGCTGCCCCACAGGCGGGGGTGGTCAGCCCCAGCATTTT.

This clone was seen a single time. The rearrangement links TRBV19 to TRBJ2-3, with 9 bases aligning to TRBD2. V lost 1 base, J lost 5 bases, and 7 bases stayed unmatched. Per the germline V gene, CDR1 is LNHDA and CDR2 is SQIVND (reference sequence). The length of the CDR3 is 16 residues. CDR3 in amino acids: CASSIVLAGWGDTQYF. In nucleotides, the CDR3 is TGTGCCAGTAGTATAGTACTAGCGGGCTGGGGAGATACGCAGTATTTT.

V gene TRBV2 combines with J gene TRBJ1-5; 9 positions match TRBD1. CDR1 and CDR2 from the germline V gene are SNHLY and FYNNEI. With 8 bases clipped from V and 7 bases from J, the junction kept 6 bases outside the gene matches. The CDR3 runs to 13 residues. CDR3 residues: CASQRDRDQPQHF. The CDR3 coding sequence is TGTGCCAGCCAGAGGGACAGGGACCAGCCCCAGCATTTT.

The rearrangement links TRBV4-1 to TRBJ2-5; 8 bases map to TRBD1. The CDR3 runs to 16 residues. Trimming removed 0 bases from V and 1 base from J; junction bases left unmatched: 4. Germline V gives CDR1 MGHRA, CDR2 YSYEKL. The DNA of the CDR3 is TGCGCCAGCAGCCAAGAAAGTGGGACAGGCCAAGAGACCCAGTACTTC. It encodes CASSQESGTGQETQYF.

The gene calls are TRBV5-1 and TRBJ1-1; 11 nucleotides align to TRBD1. With 3 bases clipped from V and 5 bases from J, the junction kept 6 bases outside the gene matches. The germline V gene encodes CDR1 SGHRS and CDR2 YFSETQ. The CDR3 has 15 amino acids. The CDR3 loop is CASSWTDRGHTEAFF. The CDR3 DNA follows: TGCGCCAGCAGCTGGACGGACAGGGGGCATACTGAAGCTTTCTTT.

The gene calls are TRBV27 and TRBJ2-7; 7 nucleotides agree with TRBD2. The CDR3 extends over 16 amino acids. V lost 6 bases, J lost 1 base, and 12 bases stayed unmatched. Germline V gene lookup returns CDR1 MNHEY and CDR2 SMNVEV (reference sequence). The CDR3 sequence is CASSPQPGRGSYEQYF. CDR3 DNA sequence: TGTGCCAGCAGCCCTCAACCGGGGAGGGGTTCCTACGAGCAGTACTTC.